A selection of T cell receptor beta chains follows, all from one sample in a study of blood T cell repertoires in COVID-19. Clones were read by immunoSEQ multiplex PCR, and TCRdb kept only the in-frame ones, dropping some. Of 200,000 to 250,000 clones listed, about 90% are singletons. The material sequenced was peripheral blood. The receptor set was obtained from a woman aged 55-70 years with acute or convalescent COVID-19. Each CDR3 is given with its conserved first and last residue. D genes are given only for firm matches. Clone size appears in some rows only: once, few, many, or a class for an expanded clone.

size	D	J	V	DNA	CDR3
-	TRBD2	TRBJ2-3	TRBV15	TGTGCCACCAGCAGAGATGGACTAGCGGGAGGGACAGATACGCAGTATTTT	CATSRDGLAGGTDTQYF
-	TRBD1	TRBJ1-1	TRBV18	TGTGCCAGCTCACGCAACCGGGACAGGGAAACTGAAGCTTTCTTT	CASSRNRDRETEAFF
-	-	TRBJ2-4	TRBV6-2/TRBV6-3	TGTGCCAGCAGTTACGGGGGGTACATTCAGTACTTC	CASSYGGYIQYF
-	TRBD2	TRBJ2-7	TRBV7-2	TGTGCCAGCAGCTTAACTAGCGGGAATACCCACGAGCAGTACTTC	CASSLTSGNTHEQYF
-	-	TRBJ2-5	TRBV5-6	TGTGCCAGCAGCTTGGGTCAGCAAGAGACCCAGTACTTC	CASSLGQQETQYF
-	-	TRBJ1-2	TRBV7-8	TGTGCCAGCAGCTTAAGCCCAGGCGGGGGTGGTGGCTACACCTTC	CASSLSPGGGGGYTF
-	-	TRBJ1-4	TRBV7-9	TGTGCCGGGGGTACTTCCGGGGGACGGAATGAAAAACTGTTTTTT	CAGGTSGGRNEKLFF
-	-	TRBJ1-1	TRBV18	TGTGCCAGCTCACCCAGAACCTCGGGCACTGAAGCTTTCTTT	CASSPRTSGTEAFF
-	TRBD1	TRBJ2-7	TRBV11-2	TGTGCCAGCAGCTTAGTTGGGGTCACAGGGGTCCTCTACGAGCAGTACTTC	CASSLVGVTGVLYEQYF
-	-	TRBJ1-1	TRBV27	TGTGCCAGCAGTGAACAGCTCCAGAACACTGAAGCTTTCTTT	CASSEQLQNTEAFF
-	TRBD2	TRBJ2-7	TRBV27	TGTGCCAGCAGTCCAAGAGCGGGGTACGAGCAGTACTTC	CASSPRAGYEQYF
-	-	TRBJ1-5	TRBV6-5	TGTGCCAGCAGCCTACAGGCGAGCAATCAGCCCCAGCATTTT	CASSLQASNQPQHF
few	TRBD1	TRBJ1-4	TRBV9	TGTGCCAGCAGCGTGGGACAGGGAGGGGAAAAACTGTTTTTT	CASSVGQGGEKLFF
-	-	TRBJ1-6	TRBV6-5	TGTGCCAGCAGACCTGAAGGGGGAAATTCACCCCTCCACTTT	CASRPEGGNSPLHF
once	TRBD2	TRBJ2-3	TRBV4-1	TGCGCCAGCAGCCGACTAGCGGGAGCGCGGACAGATACGCAGTATTTT	CASSRLAGARTDTQYF
-	TRBD1	TRBJ1-2	TRBV7-2	TGTGCCAGCAGTCGGGACAGGGTCGGAGCTAACTATGGCTACACCTTC	CASSRDRVGANYGYTF
-	-	TRBJ1-1	TRBV12-3/TRBV12-4	TGTGCCAGCAGGAGGGGGGGGAACACTGAAGCTTTCTTT	CASRRGGNTEAFF
once	TRBD1	TRBJ2-5	TRBV3-1/TRBV3-2	TGTGCCAGCAGCCAACAGGGGGACCAAGAGACCCAGTACTTC	CASSQQGDQETQYF
-	TRBD2	TRBJ2-5	TRBV5-5	TGTGCCAGCAGCTCCGGGACTAGCGAGGGTCGGGAGACCCAGTACTTC	CASSSGTSEGRETQYF
-	TRBD2	TRBJ2-7	TRBV18	TGTGCCAGCTCACCACCGGAGGGGACGGGGGGGTACGAGCAGTACTTC	CASSPPEGTGGYEQYF
-	-	TRBJ1-4	TRBV6-5	TGTGCCAGCATGGGAGGGACGGGAAATGAAAAACTGTTTTTT	CASMGGTGNEKLFF
-	TRBD1	TRBJ2-7	TRBV6-2/TRBV6-3	TGTGCCAGCAGTGTGGGGACAGGCCCCTACGAGCAGTACTTC	CASSVGTGPYEQYF
-	-	TRBJ2-1	TRBV10-2	TGCGCCAGCAGTGTAACATCTCTTTACAATGAGCAGTTCTTC	CASSVTSLYNEQFF
-	TRBD2	TRBJ2-2	TRBV9	TGTGCCAGCAGCGAGGCAGCAGGGACTAGCGGCACCGGGGAGCTGTTTTTT	CASSEAAGTSGTGELFF
-	-	TRBJ2-2	TRBV19	TGTGCCAGTAGATTCTACAGGGACGGAACCGGGGAGCTGTTTTTT	CASRFYRDGTGELFF
-	-	TRBJ1-1	TRBV6-1	TGTGCCAGCAGTGTGGACATCTTGAACACTGAAGCTTTCTTT	CASSVDILNTEAFF
-	-	TRBJ2-6	TRBV28	TGTGCCAGCAGTTTCTCTCAGGGATACTCTGGGGCCAACGTCCTGACTTTC	CASSFSQGYSGANVLTF
-	TRBD2	TRBJ2-1	TRBV6-5	TGTGCCAGCAGCAACGGGGGGGCCGGAGGCAATGAGCAGTTCTTC	CASSNGGAGGNEQFF
-	-	TRBJ2-2	TRBV9	TGTGCCAGCAGCGTAGTCTACACCGGGGAGCTGTTTTTT	CASSVVYTGELFF
-	TRBD1	TRBJ2-1	TRBV10-1	TGCGCCAGCAGTGGAACACGACAGGGGGGATCCTACAATGAGCAGTTCTTC	CASSGTRQGGSYNEQFF
-	-	TRBJ2-1	TRBV6-5	TGTGCCAGCAGTTACGCCCTCGACTATTACAATGAGCAGTTCTTC	CASSYALDYYNEQFF
-	-	TRBJ1-1	TRBV29-1	TGCAGCGTTGACAGGTCGAACACTGAAGCTTTCTTT	CSVDRSNTEAFF
-	TRBD2	TRBJ2-7	TRBV4-3	TGCGCCAGCAGCCAAGAATCAAGCGGGAGCTCCTACGAGCAGTACTTC	CASSQESSGSSYEQYF